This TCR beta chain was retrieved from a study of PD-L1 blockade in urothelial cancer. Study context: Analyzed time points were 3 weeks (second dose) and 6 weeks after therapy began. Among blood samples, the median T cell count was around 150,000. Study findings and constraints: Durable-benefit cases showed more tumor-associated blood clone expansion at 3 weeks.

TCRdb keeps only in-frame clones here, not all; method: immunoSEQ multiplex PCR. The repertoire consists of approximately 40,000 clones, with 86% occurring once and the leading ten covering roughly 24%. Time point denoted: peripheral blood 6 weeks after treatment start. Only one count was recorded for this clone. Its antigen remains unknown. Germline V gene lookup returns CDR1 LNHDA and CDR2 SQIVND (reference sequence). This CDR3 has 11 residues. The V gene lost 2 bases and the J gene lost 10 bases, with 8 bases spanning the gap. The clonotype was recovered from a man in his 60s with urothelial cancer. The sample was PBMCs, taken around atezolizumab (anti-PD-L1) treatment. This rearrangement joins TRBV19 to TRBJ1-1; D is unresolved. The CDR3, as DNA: TGTGCCAGTAGTATATCACTCACAGCTTTCTTT. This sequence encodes CASSISLTAFF.